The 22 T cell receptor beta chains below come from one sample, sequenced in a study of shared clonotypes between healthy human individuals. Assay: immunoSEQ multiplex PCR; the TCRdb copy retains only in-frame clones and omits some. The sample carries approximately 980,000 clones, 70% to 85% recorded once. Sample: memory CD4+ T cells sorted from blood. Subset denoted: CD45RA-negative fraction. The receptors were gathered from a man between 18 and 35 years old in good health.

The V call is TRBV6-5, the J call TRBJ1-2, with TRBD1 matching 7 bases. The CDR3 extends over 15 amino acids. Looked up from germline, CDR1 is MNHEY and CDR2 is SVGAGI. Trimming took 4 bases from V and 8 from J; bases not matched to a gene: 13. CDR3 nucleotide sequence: TGTGCCAGCAGTTCCTTCCAGGACAGGCACCTAGGCTACACCTTC. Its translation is CASSSFQDRHLGYTF.

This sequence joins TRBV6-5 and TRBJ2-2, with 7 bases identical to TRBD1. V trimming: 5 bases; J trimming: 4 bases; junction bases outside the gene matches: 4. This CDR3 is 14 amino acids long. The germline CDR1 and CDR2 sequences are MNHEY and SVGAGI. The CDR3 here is CASSRDRATGELFF. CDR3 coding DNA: TGTGCCAGCAGTCGGGACAGAGCCACCGGGGAGCTGTTTTTT.

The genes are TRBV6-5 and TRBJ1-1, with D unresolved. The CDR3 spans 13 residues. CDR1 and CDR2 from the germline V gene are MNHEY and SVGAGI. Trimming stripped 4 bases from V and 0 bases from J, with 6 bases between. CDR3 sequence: CASSFQVNTEAFF. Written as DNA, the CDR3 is TGTGCCAGCAGTTTTCAGGTGAACACTGAAGCTTTCTTT.

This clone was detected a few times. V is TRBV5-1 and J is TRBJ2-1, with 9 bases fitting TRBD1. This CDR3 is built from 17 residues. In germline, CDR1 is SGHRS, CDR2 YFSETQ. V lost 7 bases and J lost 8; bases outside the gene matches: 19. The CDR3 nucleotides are TGCGCCAGCGGAATGATGAAGGGACAGGGAAGGGAGTATGAGCAGTTCTTC. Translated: CASGMMKGQGREYEQFF.

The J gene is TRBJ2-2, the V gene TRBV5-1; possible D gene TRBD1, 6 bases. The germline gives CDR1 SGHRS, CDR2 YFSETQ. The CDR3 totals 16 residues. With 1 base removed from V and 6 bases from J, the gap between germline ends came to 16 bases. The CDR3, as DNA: TGCGCCAGCAGCTTGTTGAACAGGGTTGGTGCCGGGGAGCTGTTTTTT. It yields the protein CASSLLNRVGAGELFF.

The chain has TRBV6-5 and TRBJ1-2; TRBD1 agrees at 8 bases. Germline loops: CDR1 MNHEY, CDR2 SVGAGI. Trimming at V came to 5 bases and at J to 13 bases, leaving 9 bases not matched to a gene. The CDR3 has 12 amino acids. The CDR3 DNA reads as TGTGCCAGCAGTCGGGACAGGTTGTTGTTCACCTTC. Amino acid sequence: CASSRDRLLFTF.

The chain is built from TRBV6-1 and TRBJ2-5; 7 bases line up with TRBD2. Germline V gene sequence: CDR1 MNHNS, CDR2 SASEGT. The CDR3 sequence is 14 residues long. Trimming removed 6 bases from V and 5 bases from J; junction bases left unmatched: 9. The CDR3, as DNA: TGTGCCAGCAGCCCCGGGGGGTCTCAGGAGACCCAGTACTTC. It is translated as CASSPGGSQETQYF.

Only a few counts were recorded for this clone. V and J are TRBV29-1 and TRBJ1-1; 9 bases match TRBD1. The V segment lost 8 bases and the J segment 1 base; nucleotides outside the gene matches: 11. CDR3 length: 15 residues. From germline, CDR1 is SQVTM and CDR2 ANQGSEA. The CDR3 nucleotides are TGCAGCTGCAAGGGACAGGGTACATCGAACACTGAAGCTTTCTTT. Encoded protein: CSCKGQGTSNTEAFF. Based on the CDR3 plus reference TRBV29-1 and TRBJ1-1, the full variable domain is SAVISQKPSRDICQRGTSLTIQCQVDSQVTMMFWYRQQPGQSLTLIATANQGSEATYESGFVIDKFPISRPNLTFSTLTVSNMSPEDSSIYLCSCKGQGTSNTEAFFGQGTRLTVV.

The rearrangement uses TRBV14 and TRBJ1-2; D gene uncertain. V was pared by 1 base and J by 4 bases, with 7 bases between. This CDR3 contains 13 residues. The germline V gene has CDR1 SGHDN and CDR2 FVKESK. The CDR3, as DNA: TGTGCCAGCAGCCAAGTATATTTCTATGGCTACACCTTC. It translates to CASSQVYFYGYTF.

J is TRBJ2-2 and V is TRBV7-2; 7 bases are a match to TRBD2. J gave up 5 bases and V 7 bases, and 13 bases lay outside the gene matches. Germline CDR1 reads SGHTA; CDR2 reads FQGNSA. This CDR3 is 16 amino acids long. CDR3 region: CASNPQPSGSTGELFF. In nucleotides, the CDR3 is TGTGCCAGCAACCCCCAGCCTAGCGGAAGTACCGGGGAGCTGTTTTTT. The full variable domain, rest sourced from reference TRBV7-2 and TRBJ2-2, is GAGVSQSPSNKVTEKGKDVELRCDPISGHTALYWYRQSLGQGLEFLIYFQGNSAPDKSGLPSDRFSAERTGGSVSTLTIQRTQQEDSAVYLCASNPQPSGSTGELFFGEGSRLTVL.

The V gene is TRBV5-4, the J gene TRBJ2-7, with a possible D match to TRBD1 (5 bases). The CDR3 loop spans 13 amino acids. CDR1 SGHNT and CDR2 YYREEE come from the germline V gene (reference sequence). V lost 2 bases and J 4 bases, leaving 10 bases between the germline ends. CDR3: CASSFQQGYEQYF. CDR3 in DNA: TGTGCCAGCAGCTTTCAGCAGGGATACGAGCAGTACTTC. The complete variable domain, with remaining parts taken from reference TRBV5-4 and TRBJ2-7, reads ETGVTQSPTHLIKTRGQQVTLRCSSQSGHNTVSWYQQALGQGPQFIFQYYREEENGRGNFPPRFSGLQFPNYSSELNVNALELDDSALYLCASSFQQGYEQYFGPGTRLTVT.

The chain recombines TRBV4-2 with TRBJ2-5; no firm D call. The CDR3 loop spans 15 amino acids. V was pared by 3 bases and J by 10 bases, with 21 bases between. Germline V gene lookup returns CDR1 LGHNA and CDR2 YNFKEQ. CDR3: CASSQNRAKPENQYF. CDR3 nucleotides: TGTGCCAGCAGCCAGAACCGGGCAAAGCCGGAAAACCAGTACTTC.

CDR3 sequence: CASSGENGRIETQYF. Written as DNA, the CDR3 is TGTGCCAGCAGTGGGGAAAACGGGCGAATAGAGACCCAGTACTTC. V is TRBV6-1 and J is TRBJ2-5; no clear D gene. The length of the CDR3 is 15 residues. Germline loops: CDR1 MNHNS, CDR2 SASEGT. V lost 4 bases to trimming and J lost 4 bases, with 16 bases between them.

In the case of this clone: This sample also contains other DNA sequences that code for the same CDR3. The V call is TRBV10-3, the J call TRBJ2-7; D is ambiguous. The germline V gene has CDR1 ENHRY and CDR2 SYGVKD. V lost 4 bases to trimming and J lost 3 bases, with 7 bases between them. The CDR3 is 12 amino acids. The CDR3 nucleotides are TGTGCCATCAGTGCGGACGGCTACGAGCAGTACTTC. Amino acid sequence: CAISADGYEQYF.

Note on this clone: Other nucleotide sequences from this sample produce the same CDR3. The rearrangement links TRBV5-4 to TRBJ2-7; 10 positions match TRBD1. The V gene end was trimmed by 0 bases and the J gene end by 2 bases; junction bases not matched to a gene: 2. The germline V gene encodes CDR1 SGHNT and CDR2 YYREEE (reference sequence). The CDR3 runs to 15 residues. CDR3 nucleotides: TGTGCCAGCAGCTTGGGTGGACAGGGGGCCTACGAGCAGTACTTC. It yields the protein CASSLGGQGAYEQYF.

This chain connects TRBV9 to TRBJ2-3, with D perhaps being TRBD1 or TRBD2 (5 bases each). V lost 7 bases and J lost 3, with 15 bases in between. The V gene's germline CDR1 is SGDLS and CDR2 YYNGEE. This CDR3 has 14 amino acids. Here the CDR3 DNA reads TGTGCCAGCTCGGGGACGGGCACAACAGATACGCAGTATTTT. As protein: CASSGTGTTDTQYF.

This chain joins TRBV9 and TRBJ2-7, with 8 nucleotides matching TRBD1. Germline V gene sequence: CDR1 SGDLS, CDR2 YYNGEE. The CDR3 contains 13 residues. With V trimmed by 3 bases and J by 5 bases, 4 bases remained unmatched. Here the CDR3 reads CASSGAGGNEQYF. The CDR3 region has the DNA TGTGCCAGCAGCGGAGCAGGGGGCAACGAGCAGTACTTC. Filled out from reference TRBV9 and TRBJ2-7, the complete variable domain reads DSGVTQTPKHLITATGQRVTLRCSPRSGDLSVYWYQQSLDQGLQFLIQYYNGEERAKGNILERFSAQQFPDLHSELNLSSLELGDSALYFCASSGAGGNEQYFGPGTRLTVT.

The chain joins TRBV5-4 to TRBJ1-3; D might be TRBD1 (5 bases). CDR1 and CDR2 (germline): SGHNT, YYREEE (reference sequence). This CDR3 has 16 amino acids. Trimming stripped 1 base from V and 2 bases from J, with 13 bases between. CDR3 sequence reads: CASSLTSGGTGNTIYF. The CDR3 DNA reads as TGTGCCAGCAGCTTGACGAGTGGGGGAACTGGAAACACCATATATTTT.

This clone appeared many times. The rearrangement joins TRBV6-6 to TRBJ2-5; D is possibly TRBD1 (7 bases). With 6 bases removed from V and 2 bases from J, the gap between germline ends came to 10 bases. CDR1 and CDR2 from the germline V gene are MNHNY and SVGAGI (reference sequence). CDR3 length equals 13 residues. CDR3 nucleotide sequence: TGTGCCAGCAGGCCAGGGGGGCAAGAGACCCAGTACTTC. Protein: CASRPGGQETQYF.

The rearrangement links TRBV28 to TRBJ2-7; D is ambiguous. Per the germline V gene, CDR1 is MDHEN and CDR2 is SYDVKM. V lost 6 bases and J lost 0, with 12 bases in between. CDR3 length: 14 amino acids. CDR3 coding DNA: TGTGCCAGCAGAGGTCCCCGATTCTCCTACGAGCAGTACTTC. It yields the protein CASRGPRFSYEQYF.

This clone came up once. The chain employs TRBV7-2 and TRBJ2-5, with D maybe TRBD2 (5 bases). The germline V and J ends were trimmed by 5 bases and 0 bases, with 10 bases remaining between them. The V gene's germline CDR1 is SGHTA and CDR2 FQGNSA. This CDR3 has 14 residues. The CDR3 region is CASSRKLDQETQYF. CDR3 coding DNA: TGTGCCAGCAGCAGGAAACTAGACCAAGAGACCCAGTACTTC.

The DNA of the CDR3 is TGTGCCTGCCCTACGGGGTCCCTCAACGGGGTGGCACCCCTCCACTTT. As protein: CACPTGSLNGVAPLHF. The V and J genes are TRBV30 and TRBJ1-6; no firm D call. Germline assignment: CDR1 GTSNPN and CDR2 SVGIG (reference sequence). The CDR3 extends over 16 amino acids. V lost 6 bases and J lost 11, with 26 bases in between.